Sequencing of this T cell receptor (beta chain) was carried out in a study of blood T cell repertoires in COVID-19. Authors' analysis steps: How many nucleated cells were present was estimated from reference gene primer amplification. Measured with immunoSEQ multiplex PCR; TCRdb has only the in-frame clones, and not every one. That table supplies the V and J calls and clone size; D and trimming were determined from the DNA. Here the sample spans hundreds of thousands of clones, about 85% being singletons. V lost 4 bases, J lost 4 bases, and 16 bases lay in between. This CDR3 is built from 15 residues. CDR1 is LNHDA and CDR2 is SQIVND in the germline V gene (reference sequence).

The clonotype was recovered from a man aged 18 to 29 with active or convalescent COVID-19. This chain joins TRBV19 and TRBJ1-1; no definite D call. The sequenced sample consisted of peripheral blood. CDR3 DNA sequence: TGTGCCAGTAGTAATCGGGAAGTGGGCATCACTGAAGCTTTCTTT. This sequence encodes CASSNREVGITEAFF.